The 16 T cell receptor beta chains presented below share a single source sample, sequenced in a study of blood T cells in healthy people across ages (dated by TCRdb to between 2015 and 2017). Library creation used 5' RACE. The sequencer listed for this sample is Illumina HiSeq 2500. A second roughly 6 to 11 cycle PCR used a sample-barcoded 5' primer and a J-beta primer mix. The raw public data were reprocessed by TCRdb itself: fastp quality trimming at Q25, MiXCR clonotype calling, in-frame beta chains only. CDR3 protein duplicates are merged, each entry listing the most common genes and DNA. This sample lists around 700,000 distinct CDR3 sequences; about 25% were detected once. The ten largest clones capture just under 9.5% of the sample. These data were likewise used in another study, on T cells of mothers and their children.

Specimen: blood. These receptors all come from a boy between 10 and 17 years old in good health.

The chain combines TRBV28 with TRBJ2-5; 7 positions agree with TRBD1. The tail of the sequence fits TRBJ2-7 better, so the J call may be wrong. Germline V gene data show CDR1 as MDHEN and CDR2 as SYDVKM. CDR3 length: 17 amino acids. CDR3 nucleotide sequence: TGTGCCAGCAGTTTAAAAGTAGGACAGGAGAATTCCTACGAGCAGTACTTC. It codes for CASSLKVGQENSYEQYF.

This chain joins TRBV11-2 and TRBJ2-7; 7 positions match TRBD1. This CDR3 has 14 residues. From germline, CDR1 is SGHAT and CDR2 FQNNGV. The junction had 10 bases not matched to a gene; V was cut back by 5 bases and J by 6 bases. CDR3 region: CASSLYGQAPEQYF. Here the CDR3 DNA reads TGTGCCAGCAGCCTCTACGGACAGGCCCCCGAGCAGTACTTC.

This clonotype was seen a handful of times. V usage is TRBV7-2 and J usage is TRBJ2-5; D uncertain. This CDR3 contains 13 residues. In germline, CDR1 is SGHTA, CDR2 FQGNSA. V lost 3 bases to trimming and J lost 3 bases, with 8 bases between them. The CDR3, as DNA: TGTGCCAGCAGCTTCATTGAGGAAGAGACCCAGTACTTC. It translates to CASSFIEEETQYF.

The CDR3 DNA sequence: TGTGCCAGCAGTTGGATAGGAGGTCAGGACAGCACCGGGGAGCTGTTTTTT. Encoded protein: CASSWIGGQDSTGELFF. The chain couples TRBV28 to TRBJ2-2, with D possibly TRBD1 on 6 matching bases. The CDR3 extends over 17 amino acids. Per germline, CDR1 MDHEN and CDR2 SYDVKM. Trimming left V 4 bases short and J 4 bases short, with 19 bases between.

Here the CDR3 DNA reads TGTGCCAGCAGCCTGGCGACCCCGGGGGATGAGCAGTTCTTC. It specifies CASSLATPGDEQFF. The chain joins TRBV12-3 or TRBV12-4 to TRBJ2-1, with D possibly TRBD2 on 6 matching bases. The CDR3 totals 14 residues. The V end was cut by 6 bases, the J end by 8 bases, with 17 bases between.

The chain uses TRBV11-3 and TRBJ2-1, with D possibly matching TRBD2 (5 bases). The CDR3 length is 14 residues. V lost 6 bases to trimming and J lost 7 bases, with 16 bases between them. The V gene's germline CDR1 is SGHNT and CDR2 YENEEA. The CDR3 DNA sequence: TGTGCCAGCAGTCTCGGACTCCACCCTAATGAGCAGTTCTTC. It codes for CASSLGLHPNEQFF.

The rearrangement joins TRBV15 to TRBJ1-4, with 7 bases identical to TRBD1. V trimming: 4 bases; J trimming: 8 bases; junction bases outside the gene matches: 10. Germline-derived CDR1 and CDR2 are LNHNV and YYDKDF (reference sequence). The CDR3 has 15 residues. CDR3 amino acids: CATSTPQGGGEKLFF. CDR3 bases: TGTGCCACCAGCACCCCCCAGGGGGGAGGCGAAAAACTGTTTTTT.

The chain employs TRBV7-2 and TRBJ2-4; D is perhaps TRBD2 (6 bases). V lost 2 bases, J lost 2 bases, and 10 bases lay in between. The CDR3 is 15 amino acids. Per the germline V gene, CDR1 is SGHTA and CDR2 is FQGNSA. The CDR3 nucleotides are TGTGCCAGCAGCTTAACGGGGGTAACCAAAAACATTCAGTACTTC. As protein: CASSLTGVTKNIQYF. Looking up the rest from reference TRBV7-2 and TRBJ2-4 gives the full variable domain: GAGVSQSPSNKVTEKGKDVELRCDPISGHTALYWYRQSLGQGLEFLIYFQGNSAPDKSGLPSDRFSAERTGGSVSTLTIQRTQQEDSAVYLCASSLTGVTKNIQYFGAGTRLSVL.

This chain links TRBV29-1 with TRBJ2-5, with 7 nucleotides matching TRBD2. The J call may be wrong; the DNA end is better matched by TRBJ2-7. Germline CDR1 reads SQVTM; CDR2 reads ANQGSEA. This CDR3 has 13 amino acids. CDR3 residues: CSAGGSGSYEQYF. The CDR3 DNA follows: TGCAGCGCCGGGGGGTCAGGGTCCTACGAGCAGTACTTC.

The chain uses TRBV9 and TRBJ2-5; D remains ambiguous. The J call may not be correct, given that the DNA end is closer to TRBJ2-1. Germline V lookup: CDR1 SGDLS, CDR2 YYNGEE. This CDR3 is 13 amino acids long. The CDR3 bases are TGTGCCAGCAGCGGCGGTCTCCACAATGAGCAGTTCTTC. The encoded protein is CASSGGLHNEQFF.

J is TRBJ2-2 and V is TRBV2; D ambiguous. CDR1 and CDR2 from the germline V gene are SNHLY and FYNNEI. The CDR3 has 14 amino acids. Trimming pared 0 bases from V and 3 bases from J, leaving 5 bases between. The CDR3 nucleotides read TGTGCCAGCAGTGAAGCGCAATACACCGGGGAGCTGTTTTTT. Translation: CASSEAQYTGELFF.

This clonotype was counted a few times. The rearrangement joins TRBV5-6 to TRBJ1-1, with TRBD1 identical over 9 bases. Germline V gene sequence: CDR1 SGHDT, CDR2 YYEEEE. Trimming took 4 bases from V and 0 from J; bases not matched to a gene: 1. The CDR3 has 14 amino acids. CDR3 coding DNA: TGTGCCAGCAGCAGGGACAGGGTGAACACTGAAGCTTTCTTT. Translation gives CASSRDRVNTEAFF.

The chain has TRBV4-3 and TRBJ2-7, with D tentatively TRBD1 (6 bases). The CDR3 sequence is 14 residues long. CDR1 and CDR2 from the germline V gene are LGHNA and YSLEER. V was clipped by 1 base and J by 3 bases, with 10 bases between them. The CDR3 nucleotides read TGCGCCAGCAGCCAAGGACAGGCCTACTACGAGCAGTACTTC. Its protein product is CASSQGQAYYEQYF.

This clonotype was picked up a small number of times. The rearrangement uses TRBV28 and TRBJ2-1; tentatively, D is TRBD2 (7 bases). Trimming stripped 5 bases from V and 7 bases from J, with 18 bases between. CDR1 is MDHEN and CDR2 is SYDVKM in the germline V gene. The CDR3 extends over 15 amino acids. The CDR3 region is CASSRAGVGGNEQFF. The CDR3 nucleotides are TGTGCCAGCAGTAGGGCGGGAGTAGGGGGAAATGAGCAGTTCTTC.

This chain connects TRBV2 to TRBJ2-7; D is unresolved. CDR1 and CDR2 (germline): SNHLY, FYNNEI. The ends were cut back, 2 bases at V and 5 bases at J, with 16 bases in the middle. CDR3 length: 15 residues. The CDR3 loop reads CASSEIAVDLDEQYF. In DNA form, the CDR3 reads TGTGCCAGCAGTGAAATTGCCGTGGATCTAGACGAGCAGTACTTC.

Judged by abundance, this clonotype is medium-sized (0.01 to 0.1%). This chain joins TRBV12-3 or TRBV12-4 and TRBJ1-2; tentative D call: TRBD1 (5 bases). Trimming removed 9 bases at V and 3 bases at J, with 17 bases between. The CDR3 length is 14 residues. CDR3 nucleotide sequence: TGTGCCAGACCCCGGGCAGGGCGGGACTATGGCTACACCTTC. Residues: CARPRAGRDYGYTF.